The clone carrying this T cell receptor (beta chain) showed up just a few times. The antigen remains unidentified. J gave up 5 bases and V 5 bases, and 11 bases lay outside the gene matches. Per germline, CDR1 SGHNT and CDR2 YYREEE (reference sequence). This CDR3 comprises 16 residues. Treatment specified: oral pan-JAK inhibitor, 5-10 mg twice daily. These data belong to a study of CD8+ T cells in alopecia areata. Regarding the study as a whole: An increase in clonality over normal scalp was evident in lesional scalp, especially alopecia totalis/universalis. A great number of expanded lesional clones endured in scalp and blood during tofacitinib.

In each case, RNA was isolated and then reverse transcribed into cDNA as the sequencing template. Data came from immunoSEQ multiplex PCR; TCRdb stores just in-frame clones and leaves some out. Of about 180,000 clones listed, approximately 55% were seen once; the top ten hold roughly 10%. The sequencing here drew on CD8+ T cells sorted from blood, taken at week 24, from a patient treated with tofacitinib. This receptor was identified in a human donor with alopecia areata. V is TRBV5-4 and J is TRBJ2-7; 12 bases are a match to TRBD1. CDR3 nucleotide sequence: TGTGCCAGCAGTCCTACCCCGGGACAGGGGGCGGACGAGCAGTACTTC. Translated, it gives CASSPTPGQGADEQYF. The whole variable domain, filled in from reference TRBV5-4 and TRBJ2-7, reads ETGVTQSPTHLIKTRGQQVTLRCSSQSGHNTVSWYQQALGQGPQFIFQYYREEENGRGNFPPRFSGLQFPNYSSELNVNALELDDSALYLCASSPTPGQGADEQYFGPGTRLTVT.